This T cell receptor (beta chain) was captured by sequencing in a study of human T cells and chemical hapten exposure. TCRdb passed the RACE reads through MiXCR, listing each CDR3 protein once. Of about 380,000 distinct CDR3 sequences in the sample, 4.8% were seen once. This clonotype was detected ten times or more. Per germline, CDR1 SGHNT and CDR2 YYREEE (reference sequence). The CDR3 runs to 11 residues. Trimming took off 7 bases at V and 7 bases at J, with 6 bases between the two ends. Documented time point: patch test 1, 2 weeks after DPC sensitization. The treatment here: therapeutic diphenylcyclopropenone sensitization with weekly scalp DPC.

Source: whole blood, taken in connection with sensitization to the hapten diphenylcyclopropenone (DPC). V and J are TRBV5-4 and TRBJ1-6; TRBD1 might be the D (5 bases). This clonotype was obtained from a woman aged 45-60 years with alopecia areata. Some clones in this sample may be carry-over from other donors' samples. The CDR3 region is CASGTNSPLHF. In nucleotides, the CDR3 is TGTGCCAGCGGGACCAATTCACCCCTCCACTTT.